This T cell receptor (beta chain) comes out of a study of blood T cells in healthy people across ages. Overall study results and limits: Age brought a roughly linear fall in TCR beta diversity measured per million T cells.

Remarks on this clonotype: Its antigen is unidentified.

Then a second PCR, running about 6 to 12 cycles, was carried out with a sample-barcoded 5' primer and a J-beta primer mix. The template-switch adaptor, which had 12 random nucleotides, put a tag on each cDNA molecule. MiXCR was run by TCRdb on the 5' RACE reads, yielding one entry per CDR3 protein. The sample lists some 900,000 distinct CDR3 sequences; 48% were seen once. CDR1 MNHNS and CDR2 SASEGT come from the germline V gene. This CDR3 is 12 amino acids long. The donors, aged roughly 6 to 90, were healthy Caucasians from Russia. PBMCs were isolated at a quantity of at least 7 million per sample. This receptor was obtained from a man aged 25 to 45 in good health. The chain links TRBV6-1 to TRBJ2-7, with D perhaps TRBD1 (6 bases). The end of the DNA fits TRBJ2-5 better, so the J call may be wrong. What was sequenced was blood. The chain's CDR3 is CAGNTGRETQYF. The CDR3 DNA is TGTGCCGGAAATACAGGGCGGGAGACCCAGTACTTC.